The clone carrying this T cell receptor beta chain was counted once. The target antigen is unknown. Amplification of TCR alpha and beta CDR3 regions from RNA used iRepertoire nested multiplex PCR. TCRdb used MiXCR to reprocess the multiplex PCR reads, holding one entry per CDR3 protein. Of fewer than 500,000 distinct CDR3 sequences listed, roughly two fifths are singletons. The entry originates in a study of glioma-infiltrating T cells. Findings and limits, study-wide: Patients with low tissue-blood divergence carried a signature set of shared blood CDR3 motifs.

CDR3 length: 16 amino acids. Trimming left V 4 bases short and J 1 base short, with 17 bases between. CDR1 is DFQATT, CDR2 SNEGSKA, per germline (reference sequence). The material sequenced was glioma tissue, nonneoplastic brain tissue, or PBMCs (not recorded which). The chain combines TRBV20-1 with TRBJ2-1; the D is unclear. This sequence originates from a human donor with low-grade glioma or glioblastoma, undergoing nonglioma brain surgery, or in good health (not recorded which). DNA for the CDR3: TGCAGTGCTACTGTAACATGGAAGAGGTCCTACAATGAGCAGTTCTTC. Its translation is CSATVTWKRSYNEQFF.